This T cell receptor beta chain was observed in a study of T cell repertoires in cytomegalovirus infection. Whole-study context: Both CMV infection and a matching HLA type were indicated by public TCR beta signatures.

Using its own MiXCR run on the reads, TCRdb lists one record per CDR3 protein. The profile covers about 120,000 distinct CDR3 sequences, with roughly 9.1% appearing a single time and over 25% taken by the ten largest. The germline V and J ends were trimmed by 6 bases and 3 bases, with 17 bases remaining between them. Germline-derived CDR1 and CDR2 are MNHNS and SASEGT. The CDR3 is 15 residues long. This clonotype was seen many times. The antigen remains unidentified. Sample: PBMCs, sequenced either directly or after in vitro stimulation (not recorded which). The clonotype was recovered from a human donor in good health (CMV status not recorded). Some clones in this sample may be carry-over from other donors' samples. V gene TRBV6-1 combines with J gene TRBJ1-1, with a possible D match to TRBD1 (5 bases). CDR3 region: CASRTSGTVDTEAFF. The DNA of the CDR3 is TGTGCCAGCAGGACTTCCGGGACGGTCGACACTGAAGCTTTCTTT.